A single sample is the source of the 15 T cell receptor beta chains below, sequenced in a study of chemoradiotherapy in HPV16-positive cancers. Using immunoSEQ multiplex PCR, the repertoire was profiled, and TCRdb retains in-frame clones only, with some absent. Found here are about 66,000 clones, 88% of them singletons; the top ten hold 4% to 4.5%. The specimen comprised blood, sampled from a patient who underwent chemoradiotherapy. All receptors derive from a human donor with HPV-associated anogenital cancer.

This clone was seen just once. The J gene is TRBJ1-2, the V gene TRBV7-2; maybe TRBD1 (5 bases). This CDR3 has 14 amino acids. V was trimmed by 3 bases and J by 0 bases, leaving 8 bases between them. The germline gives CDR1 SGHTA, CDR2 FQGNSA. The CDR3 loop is CASSLAGPNYGYTF. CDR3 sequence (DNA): TGTGCCAGCAGCTTGGCAGGGCCTAACTATGGCTACACCTTC. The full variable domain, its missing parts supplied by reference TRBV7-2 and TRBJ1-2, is GAGVSQSPSNKVTEKGKDVELRCDPISGHTALYWYRQSLGQGLEFLIYFQGNSAPDKSGLPSDRFSAERTGGSVSTLTIQRTQQEDSAVYLCASSLAGPNYGYTFGSGTRLTVV.

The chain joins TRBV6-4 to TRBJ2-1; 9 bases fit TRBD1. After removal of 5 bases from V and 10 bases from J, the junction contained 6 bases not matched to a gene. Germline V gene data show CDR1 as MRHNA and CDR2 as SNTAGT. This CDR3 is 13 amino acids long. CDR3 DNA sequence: TGTGCCAGCAGTCACGGACAGGGGAACGAGCAGTTCTTC. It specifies CASSHGQGNEQFF.

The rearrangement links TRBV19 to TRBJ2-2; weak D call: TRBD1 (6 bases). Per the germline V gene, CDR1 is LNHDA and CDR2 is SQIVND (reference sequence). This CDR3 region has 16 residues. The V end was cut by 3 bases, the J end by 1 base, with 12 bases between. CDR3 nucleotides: TGTGCCAGTAGTATCACCAGGGGAGAGAACACCGGGGAGCTGTTTTTT. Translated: CASSITRGENTGELFF.

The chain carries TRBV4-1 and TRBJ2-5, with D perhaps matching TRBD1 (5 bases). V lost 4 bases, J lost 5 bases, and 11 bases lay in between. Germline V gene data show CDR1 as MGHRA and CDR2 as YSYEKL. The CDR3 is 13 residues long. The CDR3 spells CASSLGVGETQYF. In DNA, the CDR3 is TGCGCCAGCAGCCTAGGGGTGGGGGAGACCCAGTACTTC.

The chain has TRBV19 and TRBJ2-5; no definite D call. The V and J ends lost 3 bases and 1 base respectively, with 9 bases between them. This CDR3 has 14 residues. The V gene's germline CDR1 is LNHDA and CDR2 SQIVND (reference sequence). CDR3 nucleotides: TGTGCCAGTAGTATCTACCATTCCCAAGAGACCCAGTACTTC. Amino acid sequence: CASSIYHSQETQYF.

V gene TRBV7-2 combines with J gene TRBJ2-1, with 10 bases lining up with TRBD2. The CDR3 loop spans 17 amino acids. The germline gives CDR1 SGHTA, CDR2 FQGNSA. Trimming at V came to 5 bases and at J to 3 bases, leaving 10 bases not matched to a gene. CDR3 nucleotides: TGTGCCAGCAGCGTAAGCGGGGGGGCTTTAAACTACAATGAGCAGTTCTTC. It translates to CASSVSGGALNYNEQFF. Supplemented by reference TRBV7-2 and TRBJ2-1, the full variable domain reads GAGVSQSPSNKVTEKGKDVELRCDPISGHTALYWYRQSLGQGLEFLIYFQGNSAPDKSGLPSDRFSAERTGGSVSTLTIQRTQQEDSAVYLCASSVSGGALNYNEQFFGPGTRLTVL.

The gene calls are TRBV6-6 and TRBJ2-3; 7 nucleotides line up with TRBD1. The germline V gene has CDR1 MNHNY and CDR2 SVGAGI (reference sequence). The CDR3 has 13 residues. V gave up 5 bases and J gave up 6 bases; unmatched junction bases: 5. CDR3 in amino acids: CASSPTGMDTQYF. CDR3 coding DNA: TGTGCCAGCAGTCCGACAGGGATGGATACGCAGTATTTT.

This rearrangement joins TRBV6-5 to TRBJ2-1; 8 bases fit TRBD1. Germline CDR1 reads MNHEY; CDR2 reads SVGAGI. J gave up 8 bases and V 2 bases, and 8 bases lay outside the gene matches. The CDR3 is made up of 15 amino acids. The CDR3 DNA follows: TGTGCCAGCAGTTACAGGGACAGGACAACCGATGAGCAGTTCTTC. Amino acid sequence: CASSYRDRTTDEQFF.

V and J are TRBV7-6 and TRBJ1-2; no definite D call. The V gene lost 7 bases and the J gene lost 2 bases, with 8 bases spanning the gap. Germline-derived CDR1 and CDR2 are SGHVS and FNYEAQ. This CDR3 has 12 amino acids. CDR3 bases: TGTGCCAGCACACCAGACAACTATGGCTACACCTTC. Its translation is CASTPDNYGYTF.

This CDR3 reads CASSLIMNTEAFF. Written as DNA, the CDR3 is TGTGCCAGTAGTCTTATCATGAACACTGAAGCTTTCTTT. The chain has TRBV19 and TRBJ1-1; D gene unclear. This CDR3 comprises 13 residues. Germline values: CDR1 LNHDA, CDR2 SQIVND (reference sequence). Trimming stripped 5 bases from V and 0 bases from J, with 7 bases between.

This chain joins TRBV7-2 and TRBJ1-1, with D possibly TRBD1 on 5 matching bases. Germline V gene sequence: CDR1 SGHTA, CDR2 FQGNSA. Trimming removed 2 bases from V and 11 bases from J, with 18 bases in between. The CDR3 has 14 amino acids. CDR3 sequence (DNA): TGTGCCAGCAGCTTATACGGAGGGACCTTGGGTGCTTTCTTT. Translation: CASSLYGGTLGAFF.

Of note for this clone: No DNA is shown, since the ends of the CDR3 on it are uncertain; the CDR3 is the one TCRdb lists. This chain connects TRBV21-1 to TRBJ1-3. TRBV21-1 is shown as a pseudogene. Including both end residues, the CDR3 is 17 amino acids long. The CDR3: CASSNACRWGEGNTIYF.

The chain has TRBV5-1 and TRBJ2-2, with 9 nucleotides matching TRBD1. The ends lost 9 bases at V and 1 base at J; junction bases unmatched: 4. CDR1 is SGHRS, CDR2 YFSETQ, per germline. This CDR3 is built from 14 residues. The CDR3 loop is CATQTGGNTGELFF. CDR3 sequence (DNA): TGCGCCACCCAGACAGGGGGGAACACCGGGGAGCTGTTTTTT.

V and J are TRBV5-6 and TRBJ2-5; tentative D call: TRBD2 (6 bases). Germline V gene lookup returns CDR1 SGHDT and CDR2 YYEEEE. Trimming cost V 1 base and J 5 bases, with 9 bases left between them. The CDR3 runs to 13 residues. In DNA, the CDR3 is TGTGCCAGCAGCTTGAAGGGGAGGGAGACCCAGTACTTC. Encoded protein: CASSLKGRETQYF.

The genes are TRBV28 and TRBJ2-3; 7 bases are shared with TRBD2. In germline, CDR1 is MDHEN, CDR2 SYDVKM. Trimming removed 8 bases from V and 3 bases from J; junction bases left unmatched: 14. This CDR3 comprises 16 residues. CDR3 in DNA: TGTGCCAGCCGAACGGGGCTAGCGGATGGGACAGATACGCAGTATTTT. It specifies CASRTGLADGTDTQYF.